The rows below give T cell receptor beta chains drawn from one sample of a study of blood T cell repertoires in COVID-19. Sequencing used immunoSEQ multiplex PCR; TCRdb keeps in-frame clones, though not all of them. Of about 130,000 clones detected, around 89% appear once; the ten largest clones hold 2% to 2.5%. Input material: peripheral blood. The receptors originated from a man in his 70s with active COVID-19. Each CDR3 is given with its conserved first and last residue. Fields, in order: CDR3 length, D gene, V gene, J gene, clone size, CDR3 DNA, CDR3 protein. The D gene is left open where the match is weak. Clone size is stated in some rows and not others, as once, few, many or a class when expanded.

15	TRBD1	TRBV28	TRBJ2-5	.	TGTGCCAGCAGTTTAAGGGGACAGACCCAAGAGACCCAGTACTTC	CASSLRGQTQETQYF
15	TRBD1	TRBV5-4	TRBJ2-2	once	TGTGCCAGCAGCTTGGCACAGGGGGCAACCGGGGAGCTGTTTTTT	CASSLAQGATGELFF
13	.	TRBV6-1	TRBJ2-5	.	TGTGCCAGCAGTGAGTTAAGTCGGGAGACCCAGTACTTC	CASSELSRETQYF
16	.	TRBV5-1	TRBJ1-4	.	TGCGCCAGCAGCTTGGGTACAGGGCAAATTAATGAAAAACTGTTTTTT	CASSLGTGQINEKLFF
14	TRBD2	TRBV11-2	TRBJ2-7	.	TGTGCCAGCAGCCCAAGGGTTTTAGCGGGGGAGCAGTACTTC	CASSPRVLAGEQYF
16	TRBD1	TRBV5-1	TRBJ2-1	.	TGCGCCAGCAGCCCAGCCCCGGACAGGGTGGTGAATGAGCAGTTCTTC	CASSPAPDRVVNEQFF
12	TRBD1	TRBV30	TRBJ1-1	.	TGTGCCTGGATAACAGGGGGCAGAGGGGCTTTCTTT	CAWITGGRGAFF
13	.	TRBV4-3	TRBJ2-3	.	TGCGCCAGCAGCCACCCCGGCGGGGATACGCAGTATTTT	CASSHPGGDTQYF
11	.	TRBV12-3/TRBV12-4	TRBJ1-4	.	TGTGCCAGCAGTCTATTCGAAAAACTGTTTTTT	CASSLFEKLFF
14	.	TRBV27	TRBJ1-6	.	TGTGCCACGACGAGCGGGACCTATAATTCACCCCTCCACTTT	CATTSGTYNSPLHF
15	.	TRBV7-7	TRBJ2-5	.	TGTGCTAGCAGCTTAATCTCCGGGGAAGCGGAGACCCAGTACTTC	CASSLISGEAETQYF
17	TRBD2	TRBV3-1/TRBV3-2	TRBJ2-3	many	TGTGCCAGCAGCCCCAAAGCGGCTAGCGGGAGATCAGATACGCAGTATTTT	CASSPKAASGRSDTQYF
13	TRBD1	TRBV29-1	TRBJ1-1	.	TGCAGCGCCCCAGACAGGGCAAACACTGAAGCTTTCTTT	CSAPDRANTEAFF